This TCR beta chain was observed in a study of siplizumab effects on memory and regulatory T cells. Profiled with immunoSEQ multiplex PCR; TCRdb holds only in-frame clones, not every one. The table shows about 110,000 clones, with just over 90% occurring only once. V lost 2 bases and J lost 4, with 11 bases in between. The germline V gene encodes CDR1 LNHNV and CDR2 YYDKDF (reference sequence). The CDR3 runs to 14 residues. Study-wide results and caveats: In unstimulated cells, naive T cells appeared more diverse than memory T cells and seemed major alloresponse contributors.

Comment on this clone: Its cognate antigen is unknown.

This sequence originates from a human donor in good health. This chain joins TRBV15 and TRBJ2-5; a weak D match, TRBD2 (5 bases). Sequencing used Tregs sorted from blood. The CDR3 nucleotides are TGTGCCACCAGCAGACCCCTAGCAGGAGAGACCCAGTACTTC. It codes for CATSRPLAGETQYF. Drawing the rest from reference TRBV15 and TRBJ2-5, the complete variable domain is DAMVIQNPRYQVTQFGKPVTLSCSQTLNHNVMYWYQQKSSQAPKLLFHYYDKDFNNEADTPDNFQSRRPNTSFCFLDIRSPGLGDTAMYLCATSRPLAGETQYFGPGTRLLVL.